These T cell receptor beta chains were read from a single sample in a study of blood T cell repertoires in COVID-19. Sequencing was performed with immunoSEQ multiplex PCR; in TCRdb, only in-frame clones are kept and a portion is missing. The profile covers about 75,000 clones, with about 86% appearing a single time and around 6% taken by the ten largest. Sequencing was carried out using peripheral blood. The receptors stem from an elderly man with COVID-19, enrolled during active disease. Both conserved end residues are part of each CDR3. Each record gives: D gene, J gene, V gene, CDR3 protein. D genes are given only for firm matches.

D gene: TRBD1; J gene: TRBJ1-4; V gene: TRBV13; CDR3 protein: CASSLSRQGDEKLFF
D gene: -; J gene: TRBJ1-4; V gene: TRBV7-7; CDR3 protein: CASSLFLWKADEKLFF
D gene: -; J gene: TRBJ2-3; V gene: TRBV5-1; CDR3 protein: CASSRMGAGNTDTQYF
D gene: -; J gene: TRBJ2-7; V gene: TRBV20-1; CDR3 protein: CSALQYEQYF
D gene: -; J gene: TRBJ2-1; V gene: TRBV7-2; CDR3 protein: CASSLRGLLGNEQFF
D gene: -; J gene: TRBJ1-2; V gene: TRBV4-2; CDR3 protein: CASSVKGDYGYTF
D gene: -; J gene: TRBJ1-2; V gene: TRBV6-5; CDR3 protein: CASTSPPGIGYGYTF
D gene: TRBD1; J gene: TRBJ1-2; V gene: TRBV19; CDR3 protein: CASSTTDRGYGYTF
D gene: -; J gene: TRBJ1-2; V gene: TRBV18; CDR3 protein: CASSSPTVNYGYTF
D gene: TRBD1; J gene: TRBJ2-2; V gene: TRBV4-1; CDR3 protein: CASSPGQPDTGELFF
D gene: TRBD1; J gene: TRBJ1-1; V gene: TRBV7-8; CDR3 protein: CASSLRYPGQTPEAFF
D gene: -; J gene: TRBJ2-3; V gene: TRBV7-2; CDR3 protein: CASSLAGLTDTQYF
D gene: -; J gene: TRBJ1-5; V gene: TRBV7-2; CDR3 protein: CASSLMGTSNQPQHF
D gene: TRBD1; J gene: TRBJ1-1; V gene: TRBV5-4; CDR3 protein: CASSTTIRTGMVNTEAFF
D gene: -; J gene: TRBJ2-1; V gene: TRBV5-5; CDR3 protein: CASSLEGSEQFF
D gene: -; J gene: TRBJ2-3; V gene: TRBV7-2; CDR3 protein: CASSSSSFPTDTQYF
D gene: -; J gene: TRBJ1-2; V gene: TRBV6-5; CDR3 protein: CASSYSREGGYTF
D gene: -; J gene: TRBJ2-3; V gene: TRBV11-2; CDR3 protein: CASSIDWIEGNTQYF
D gene: -; J gene: TRBJ2-5; V gene: TRBV2; CDR3 protein: CASTGEETQYF
D gene: TRBD2; J gene: TRBJ2-4; V gene: TRBV18; CDR3 protein: CASSPGPGGGNIQYF
D gene: -; J gene: TRBJ1-2; V gene: TRBV3-1/TRBV3-2; CDR3 protein: CASSEQGIYGYTF
D gene: TRBD1; J gene: TRBJ2-7; V gene: TRBV5-1; CDR3 protein: CASSSSGTGSYEQYF
D gene: TRBD1; J gene: TRBJ1-2; V gene: TRBV2; CDR3 protein: CASSVGQGYGYTF
D gene: -; J gene: TRBJ2-3; V gene: TRBV28; CDR3 protein: CASSLRGVTDTQYF
D gene: TRBD1; J gene: TRBJ1-2; V gene: TRBV7-6; CDR3 protein: CASSLVPTGTASGYTF
D gene: -; J gene: TRBJ2-7; V gene: TRBV10-2; CDR3 protein: CASSKGGGKGYEQYF
D gene: -; J gene: TRBJ2-1; V gene: TRBV7-2; CDR3 protein: CASSLYPTVSYNEQFF
D gene: -; J gene: TRBJ2-2; V gene: TRBV5-1; CDR3 protein: CASSLGANTGELFF
D gene: -; J gene: TRBJ1-5; V gene: TRBV5-6; CDR3 protein: CASSLAGMDQPQHF
D gene: TRBD1; J gene: TRBJ1-1; V gene: TRBV28; CDR3 protein: CASSPPTGAGHAEAFF
D gene: TRBD1; J gene: TRBJ1-2; V gene: TRBV29-1; CDR3 protein: CSIGQGDYGYTF
D gene: -; J gene: TRBJ1-3; V gene: TRBV25-1; CDR3 protein: CASSEGTLSSGNTIYF
D gene: -; J gene: TRBJ1-2; V gene: TRBV19; CDR3 protein: CASQRGNNYGYTF
D gene: TRBD1; J gene: TRBJ1-5; V gene: TRBV5-1; CDR3 protein: CASSYRGLSNQPQHF
D gene: -; J gene: TRBJ2-3; V gene: TRBV7-9; CDR3 protein: CASSLRGSTDTQYF
D gene: TRBD1; J gene: TRBJ2-7; V gene: TRBV5-1; CDR3 protein: CASSLKQGAYEQYF
D gene: TRBD2; J gene: TRBJ2-3; V gene: TRBV10-3; CDR3 protein: CAISGTSGGTDTQYF
D gene: -; J gene: TRBJ2-5; V gene: TRBV10-3; CDR3 protein: CASASGSELGTQYF
D gene: -; J gene: TRBJ1-2; V gene: TRBV5-4; CDR3 protein: CASSSGRDYGYTF
D gene: TRBD2; J gene: TRBJ2-3; V gene: TRBV5-1; CDR3 protein: CASSLNGGADGDTQYF
D gene: TRBD2; J gene: TRBJ2-3; V gene: TRBV10-3; CDR3 protein: CAISLAGMPDTQYF
D gene: -; J gene: TRBJ1-1; V gene: TRBV10-3; CDR3 protein: CAISEGGGRTEAFF
D gene: TRBD1; J gene: TRBJ1-4; V gene: TRBV15; CDR3 protein: CATSSRDRGNEKLFF
D gene: -; J gene: TRBJ2-5; V gene: TRBV2; CDR3 protein: CASSPGETQYF